The subject of this entry is one T cell receptor beta chain. Its antigen is unidentified. The sample is drawn from a study of beta chain features in type 1 diabetes. As for the study in general: Regarding age, gender and cell yields, patients proved similar to healthy donors.

Study-level points and caveats: In every one of the four CD4+ subsets, TCRB CDR3s were moderately but significantly shorter in Type 1 diabetes patients. Any HLA effect on TCRB rearrangement was left unresolved by small sub-analyses.

TCRB transcripts that were expressed got sequenced, as all of the isolated RNA had been reverse transcribed. Clones were sequenced by immunoSEQ multiplex PCR, and TCRdb holds only the in-frame ones, with some missing. The sample has just over 450,000 clones, approximately 30% seen once. Each donor gave one heparinised blood draw averaging around 0.12 L. The germline V gene encodes CDR1 SSHAT and CDR2 FNYEAQ (reference sequence). The ends were cut back, 5 bases at V and 3 bases at J, with 10 bases in the middle. This CDR3 is 14 amino acids long. The sequencing input was naive CD4+ T cells from blood. The clonotype originates from a man aged 18 to 29 in good health. The V call is TRBV7-7, the J call TRBJ1-4, with a possible D match to TRBD1 (5 bases). CDR3 nucleotide sequence: TGTGCCAGCAGCCGGGACGGAGCTAATGAAAAACTGTTTTTT. Its translation is CASSRDGANEKLFF.